This T cell receptor beta chain was captured by sequencing in a study of radiotherapy plus CTLA-4 blockade in lung cancer. Ipilimumab CTLA-4 blockade and focal radiation were given to patients with chemo-refractory metastatic non-small-cell lung cancer. With respect to this clone: Its antigen is currently unknown.

The assay was immunoSEQ multiplex PCR, and TCRdb's table has in-frame clones only and misses some. The sample includes about 85,000 clones, roughly 86% of them seen just once. Study-level points and caveats: The authors reported that early blood T cell clone dynamics, with interferon-beta, best predicted response. Radiotherapy plus ipilimumab was followed by expansion in blood of tumor-derived TCR clones.

The V gene's germline CDR1 is SGHAT and CDR2 FQNNGV. Trimming left V 3 bases short and J 0 bases short, with 9 bases between. The CDR3 is made up of 16 amino acids. This receptor was obtained from a human donor with non-small cell lung cancer who had a partial response to radiotherapy plus ipilimumab. Specimen: peripheral blood, collected from a patient treated with radiotherapy plus ipilimumab. The chain links TRBV11-2 to TRBJ1-6; no reliable D call. The chain's CDR3 is CASSFASGSYNSPLHF. The CDR3 DNA is TGTGCCAGCAGCTTTGCGAGTGGCTCCTATAATTCACCCCTCCACTTT.